This entry lists 26 T cell receptor beta chains sequenced from one sample in a study of blood T cell repertoires in COVID-19. Clones were sequenced by immunoSEQ multiplex PCR, and TCRdb holds only the in-frame ones, with some missing. The sample includes 300,000 to 400,000 clones, under 95% of them seen just once. Sequencing input: peripheral blood. The receptor set was obtained from a young woman who had recovered from COVID-19.

The CDR3 sequence is CASSQGASVQYV. In nucleotides, the CDR3 is TGTGCCAGCAGCCAAGGAGCAAGCGTGCAGTACGTC. The rearrangement uses TRBV3-1 (or the pseudogene TRBV3-2) and TRBJ2-7; no clear D. Between the trimmed V and J ends, which lost 1 base and 9 bases, there was a span of 10 bases. Per the germline V gene, CDR1 is LGHDT and CDR2 is YNNKEL (reference sequence). The CDR3 has 12 residues.

The chain links TRBV27 to TRBJ1-1, with D unresolved. Per the germline V gene, CDR1 is MNHEY and CDR2 is SMNVEV (reference sequence). The V and J ends lost 3 bases and 6 bases respectively, with 5 bases between them. This CDR3 is built from 11 residues. CDR3 coding DNA: TGTGCCAGCAGTTTTGCGTCTGAAGCTTTCTTT. It encodes CASSFASEAFF.

The rearrangement joins TRBV7-2 to TRBJ1-5; tentatively, D is TRBD1 (5 bases). The V end lost 2 bases, the J end lost 5 bases, and 7 bases lay between the germline ends. Germline values: CDR1 SGHTA, CDR2 FQGNSA. This CDR3 is 13 amino acids long. As DNA, the CDR3 is TGTGCCAGCAGCTTACGGGGGGATCAGCCCCAGCATTTT. Translating gives CASSLRGDQPQHF.

The chain links TRBV7-2 to TRBJ2-1; a possible D gene is TRBD2 (6 bases). Germline assignment: CDR1 SGHTA and CDR2 FQGNSA. V was clipped by 5 bases and J by 5 bases, with 16 bases between them. The CDR3 is 15 residues long. CDR3 residues: CASSHSGTYDNEQFF. In DNA form, the CDR3 reads TGTGCCAGCAGCCACTCCGGGACTTACGACAATGAGCAGTTCTTC. The full variable domain, rest sourced from reference TRBV7-2 and TRBJ2-1, is GAGVSQSPSNKVTEKGKDVELRCDPISGHTALYWYRQSLGQGLEFLIYFQGNSAPDKSGLPSDRFSAERTGGSVSTLTIQRTQQEDSAVYLCASSHSGTYDNEQFFGPGTRLTVL.

This chain joins TRBV11-2 and TRBJ2-2, with TRBD2 identical over 13 bases. The CDR3 is made up of 16 amino acids. V was clipped by 5 bases and J by 2 bases; unmatched bases: 2. Germline CDR1 reads SGHAT; CDR2 reads FQNNGV. CDR3 DNA sequence: TGTGCCAGCAGCGGGACTAGCGGGACTAACACCGGGGAGCTGTTTTTT. Amino acid sequence: CASSGTSGTNTGELFF. The full variable domain, in which reference TRBV11-2 and TRBJ2-2 provide the parts outside the CDR3, is EAGVAQSPRYKIIEKRQSVAFWCNPISGHATLYWYQQILGQGPKLLIQFQNNGVVDDSQLPKDRFSAERLKGVDSTLKIQPAKLEDSAVYLCASSGTSGTNTGELFFGEGSRLTVL.

This clone has just one count. The V and J genes are TRBV27 and TRBJ1-4; the match to TRBD1 covers 8 bases. CDR3 size: 13 residues. The J segment lost 14 bases and the V segment lost 3 bases, leaving 8 bases of the junction unmatched. Germline V gene lookup returns CDR1 MNHEY and CDR2 SMNVEV (reference sequence). CDR3 in DNA: TGTGCCAGCAGTTTCCGCAGGGGGCGCGATCTGTTTTTT. It is translated as CASSFRRGRDLFF.

J is TRBJ2-7 and V is TRBV19; 9 bases line up with TRBD1. V was pared by 5 bases and J by 2 bases, with 4 bases of the junction left unmatched. Germline CDR1 is LNHDA and CDR2 is SQIVND (reference sequence). CDR3 length: 14 residues. CDR3 amino acids: CASSARTGAYEQYV. The CDR3, as DNA: TGTGCCAGTAGTGCGAGGACAGGGGCCTACGAGCAGTACGTC.

This clone was counted only a few times. The V and J genes are TRBV7-9 and TRBJ2-2, with 7 nucleotides matching TRBD1. The CDR3 extends over 14 amino acids. Losses at the gene ends were 5 bases for V and 5 bases for J; bases not matched to a gene: 5. CDR1 is SEHNR and CDR2 is FQNEAQ in the germline V gene (reference sequence). The CDR3 coding sequence is TGTGCCAGCAGCGTTACAGGGGAGACCGGGGAGCTGTTTTTT. It translates to CASSVTGETGELFF.

The rearrangement joins TRBV6-6 to TRBJ2-1; tentatively, D is TRBD2 (5 bases). This CDR3 spans 15 amino acids. Looked up from germline, CDR1 is MNHNY and CDR2 is SVGAGI (reference sequence). The V end lost 5 bases, the J end lost 7 bases, and 18 bases lay between the germline ends. The CDR3 DNA is TGTGCCAGCAGTCCCGCCGGGATTTTACGAAATGAGCAGTTCTTC. Amino acids: CASSPAGILRNEQFF.

A single count supports this clone. The chain joins TRBV6-2 or TRBV6-3 to TRBJ2-5, with TRBD2 identical over 8 bases. Germline CDR1 reads MNHEY; CDR2 reads SVGEGT. V was pared by 6 bases and J by 0 bases, with 6 bases of the junction left unmatched. The CDR3 covers 15 residues. In DNA form, the CDR3 reads TGTGCCAGCAGCCCGAGCGGGGGAGACCAAGAGACCCAGTACTTC. Its protein product is CASSPSGGDQETQYF.

V and J are TRBV7-9 and TRBJ1-1; D gene unclear. V shed 5 bases and J shed 1 base, with 5 bases lying between them. This CDR3 has 12 amino acids. Germline-derived CDR1 and CDR2 are SEHNR and FQNEAQ (reference sequence). In DNA form, the CDR3 reads TGTGCCAGCAGCGCACAGAACACTGAAGCTTTCTTT. This gives the protein CASSAQNTEAFF.

This chain uses TRBV5-5 with TRBJ2-1; TRBD1 matches at 7 bases. The CDR3 is made up of 15 amino acids. J gave up 3 bases and V 4 bases, and 7 bases lay outside the gene matches. CDR1 is SGHKS, CDR2 YYEKEE, per germline (reference sequence). CDR3 region: CASSGGQNYYNEQFF. The CDR3 DNA reads TGTGCCAGCAGCGGGGGACAGAACTACTACAATGAGCAGTTCTTC.

This sequence joins TRBV24-1 and TRBJ2-1; TRBD1 matches 10 bases. Germline V gene lookup returns CDR1 KGHDR and CDR2 SFDVKD. CDR3 length equals 17 residues. The ends lost 3 bases at V and 6 bases at J; junction bases unmatched: 10. In DNA, the CDR3 is TGTGCCACCAGTGATCCGTCCCGGGACAGGGGACTCAATGAGCAGTTCTTC. Its protein is CATSDPSRDRGLNEQFF.

The V call is TRBV11-3, the J call TRBJ1-6; D uncertain. Trimming removed 1 base from V and 9 bases from J, with 13 bases in between. The germline gives CDR1 SGHNT, CDR2 YENEEA. CDR3 size: 15 residues. The CDR3 bases are TGTGCCAGCAGCTTAGGCAGCCGTTCAGGTTCACCCCTCCACTTT. This sequence encodes CASSLGSRSGSPLHF.

The chain has TRBV14 and TRBJ2-5; D unresolved. In germline, CDR1 is SGHDN, CDR2 FVKESK. The CDR3 totals 14 residues. The V gene lost 2 bases and the J gene lost 1 base, with 8 bases spanning the gap. The CDR3 sequence is CASSQSGTQETQYF. The CDR3 nucleotides read TGTGCCAGCAGCCAATCTGGCACCCAAGAGACCCAGTACTTC.

This clone has just one count. The chain joins TRBV14 to TRBJ2-5, with 10 nucleotides matching TRBD2. From germline, CDR1 is SGHDN and CDR2 FVKESK. V lost 1 base, J lost 5 bases, and 10 bases stayed unmatched. The CDR3 runs to 17 residues. The CDR3 here is CASSQGTSGPGRETQYF. DNA of the CDR3: TGTGCCAGCAGCCAAGGGACTAGCGGCCCCGGGCGGGAGACCCAGTACTTC.

The chain joins TRBV28 to TRBJ1-5; no firm D call. Trimming shortened V by 1 base and J by 3 bases, and 10 bases separated the two germline ends. Germline assignment: CDR1 MDHEN and CDR2 SYDVKM. This CDR3 spans 15 amino acids. CDR3 region: CASSLFLQLNQPQHF. The CDR3 DNA reads as TGTGCCAGCAGTTTATTCCTACAGCTCAATCAGCCCCAGCATTTT.

The chain has TRBV4-3 and TRBJ1-2, with 7 bases matching TRBD1. Germline V gene sequence: CDR1 LGHNA, CDR2 YSLEER. With V trimmed by 4 bases and J by 7 bases, 15 bases remained unmatched. The CDR3 runs 16 residues. The CDR3 DNA is TGCGCCAGCAGCCGGAGAACGTCACAGGGGAGCCCTGGCTACACCTTC. It is translated as CASSRRTSQGSPGYTF.

The chain joins TRBV7-9 to TRBJ2-2; possible D gene TRBD2, 6 bases. There are 18 residues in the CDR3. Trimming left V 0 bases short and J 0 bases short, with 14 bases between. The germline CDR1 and CDR2 sequences are SEHNR and FQNEAQ (reference sequence). CDR3 region: CASSLALGGTTNTGELFF. Written as DNA, the CDR3 is TGTGCCAGCAGCTTAGCGTTGGGCGGGACCACGAACACCGGGGAGCTGTTTTTT.

The V call is TRBV28, the J call TRBJ1-6; no reliable D call. The CDR3 is made up of 14 amino acids. V was cut by 4 bases and J by 7 bases, with 11 bases left in between. Germline V lookup: CDR1 MDHEN, CDR2 SYDVKM. The CDR3 sequence: CASSSQSGNSPLHF. CDR3 DNA sequence: TGTGCCAGCAGTTCTCAAAGCGGCAATTCACCCCTCCACTTT.

The gene calls are TRBV27 and TRBJ1-3; the D is unclear. Trimming pared 3 bases from V and 6 bases from J, leaving 12 bases between. CDR1 and CDR2 from the germline V gene are MNHEY and SMNVEV (reference sequence). CDR3 length: 14 amino acids. CDR3 protein: CASSLTRDENTIYF. DNA for the CDR3: TGTGCCAGCAGTTTGACAAGAGACGAAAACACCATATATTTT.

Comment on this clone: Additional DNA sequences in this sample encode the identical CDR3. The chain uses TRBV2 and TRBJ2-6; D is possibly TRBD2 (6 bases). The CDR3 extends over 14 amino acids. The germline V gene encodes CDR1 SNHLY and CDR2 FYNNEI. Trimming removed 6 bases at V and 1 base at J, with 7 bases between. The CDR3 coding sequence is TGTGCCAGCAGGCGGGGATCTGGGGCCAACGTCCTGACTTTC. Translated: CASRRGSGANVLTF.

The CDR3 is CASSVNLQGAGYGYTF. CDR3 DNA: TGTGCCAGCAGCGTGAATCTCCAGGGGGCCGGCTATGGCTACACCTTC. The chain has TRBV9 and TRBJ1-2, with 8 positions matching TRBD1. V lost 2 bases, J lost 4 bases, and 10 bases stayed unmatched. The CDR3 contains 16 residues. Per germline, CDR1 SGDLS and CDR2 YYNGEE. The variable domain in full, with the rest retrieved from reference TRBV9 and TRBJ1-2, is DSGVTQTPKHLITATGQRVTLRCSPRSGDLSVYWYQQSLDQGLQFLIQYYNGEERAKGNILERFSAQQFPDLHSELNLSSLELGDSALYFCASSVNLQGAGYGYTFGSGTRLTVV.

The chain has TRBV5-1 and TRBJ1-6, with 8 positions matching TRBD1. Trimming removed 4 bases from V and 6 bases from J; junction bases left unmatched: 3. The CDR3 length is 14 residues. Germline values: CDR1 SGHRS, CDR2 YFSETQ. The CDR3 region is CASSQGAPNSPLHF. CDR3 DNA: TGCGCCAGCAGCCAGGGGGCGCCTAATTCACCCCTCCACTTT.

The chain combines TRBV11-2 with TRBJ2-1, with D hard to call. The CDR3 contains 14 residues. V lost 1 base and J 5 bases, leaving 9 bases between the germline ends. CDR1 SGHAT and CDR2 FQNNGV come from the germline V gene. The CDR3 coding sequence is TGTGCCAGCAGCTTAGTGGCAGTCCACAATGAGCAGTTCTTC. Protein: CASSLVAVHNEQFF.

The V call is TRBV6-5, the J call TRBJ2-5, with D maybe TRBD2 (5 bases). The V end lost 2 bases, the J end lost 1 base, and 8 bases lay between the germline ends. This CDR3 has 14 amino acids. Germline V gene lookup returns CDR1 MNHEY and CDR2 SVGAGI. DNA of the CDR3: TGTGCCAGCAGTTACCGCCTAGCCCAAGAGACCCAGTACTTC. Translated, it gives CASSYRLAQETQYF.